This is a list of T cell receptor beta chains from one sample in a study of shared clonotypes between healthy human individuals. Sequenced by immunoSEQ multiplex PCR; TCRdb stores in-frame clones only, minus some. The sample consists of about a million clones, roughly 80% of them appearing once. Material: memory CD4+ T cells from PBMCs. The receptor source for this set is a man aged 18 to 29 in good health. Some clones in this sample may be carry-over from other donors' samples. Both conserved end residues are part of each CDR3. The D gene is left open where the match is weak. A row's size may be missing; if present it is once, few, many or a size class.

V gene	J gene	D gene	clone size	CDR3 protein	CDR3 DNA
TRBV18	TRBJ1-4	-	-	CASSRGQSATNEKLFF	TGTGCCAGCTCACGCGGACAGTCCGCAACTAATGAAAAACTGTTTTTT
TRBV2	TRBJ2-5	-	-	CASSGGATPETQYF	TGTGCCAGCAGTGGTGGCGCGACCCCAGAGACCCAGTACTTC
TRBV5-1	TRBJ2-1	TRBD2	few	CASRRETFNEQFF	TGCGCCAGCAGGCGGGAGACTTTCAATGAGCAGTTCTTC
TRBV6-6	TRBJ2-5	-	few	CASSEEGETQYF	TGTGCCAGCTCTGAGGAGGGAGAGACCCAGTACTTC
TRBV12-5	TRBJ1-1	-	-	CASGLTGNTEAFF	TGTGCTAGTGGTTTGACAGGGAACACTGAAGCTTTCTTT
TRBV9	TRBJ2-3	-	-	CASSATGLRDIDTQYF	TGTGCCAGCAGCGCCACTGGACTGCGTGATATAGATACGCAGTATTTT
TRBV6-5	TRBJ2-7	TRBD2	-	CASSYSSRGVSYEQYF	TGTGCCAGCAGTTACTCTAGTCGGGGGGTGTCCTACGAGCAGTACTTC
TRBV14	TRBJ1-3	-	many	CASSQPSLKQVKENTIYF	TGTGCCAGCAGCCAACCATCACTAAAACAGGTGAAGGAAAACACCATATATTTT
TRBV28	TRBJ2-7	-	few	CARSRREQYF	TGTGCCAGATCCAGACGCGAGCAGTACTTC
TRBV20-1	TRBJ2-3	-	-	CSVPLQGPQYF	TGCAGTGTTCCTCTACAGGGACCGCAGTATTTT
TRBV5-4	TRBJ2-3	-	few	CASAIDSTDTQYF	TGTGCCAGCGCAATCGACAGCACAGATACGCAGTATTTT
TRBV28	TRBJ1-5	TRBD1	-	CASRPGTGGTFGGNQPQHF	TGTGCCAGCAGACCCGGGACAGGCGGGACCTTTGGGGGCAATCAGCCCCAGCATTTT
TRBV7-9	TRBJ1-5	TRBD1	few	CASSGTTGSGQPQHF	TGTGCCAGCAGCGGAACGACAGGGAGCGGTCAGCCCCAGCATTTT
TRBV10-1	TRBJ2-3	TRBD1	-	CASSDGTGSTDTQYF	TGCGCCAGCAGTGACGGGACAGGGAGCACAGATACGCAGTATTTT
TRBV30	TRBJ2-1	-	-	CAWRDSSYNEQFF	TGTGCCTGGAGGGATTCCTCCTACAATGAGCAGTTCTTC
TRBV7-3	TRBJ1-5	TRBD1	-	CASSPTGQGSGEPQHF	TGTGCCAGCAGCCCGACGGGACAGGGGTCCGGGGAGCCCCAGCATTTT
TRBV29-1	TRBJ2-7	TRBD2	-	CSVGGTSVGSYEQYF	TGCAGCGTTGGGGGGACTAGCGTCGGGTCCTACGAGCAGTACTTC
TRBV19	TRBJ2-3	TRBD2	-	CASSIGGRVTDTQYF	TGTGCCAGTAGTATAGGTGGGAGGGTGACAGATACGCAGTATTTT
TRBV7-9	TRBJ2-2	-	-	CASSSRIAGELFF	TGTGCCAGCAGCTCACGCATAGCCGGGGAGCTGTTTTTT
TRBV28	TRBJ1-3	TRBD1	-	CASSLGQLNTIYF	TGTGCCAGCAGTTTGGGACAGTTAAACACCATATATTTT
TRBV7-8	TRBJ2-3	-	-	CASSPRAYSTDTQYF	TGTGCCAGCAGCCCACGGGCCTACAGCACAGATACGCAGTATTTT
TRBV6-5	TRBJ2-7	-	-	CASSPPSSYEQYF	TGTGCCAGCAGCCCCCCAAGCTCCTACGAGCAGTACTTC
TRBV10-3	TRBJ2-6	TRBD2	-	CAISYGRDPNVLTF	TGTGCCATCAGTTATGGGAGGGATCCCAACGTCCTGACTTTC
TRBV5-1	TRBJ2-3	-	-	CASSLGLTDTQYF	TGCGCCAGCAGCCTCGGTCTCACAGATACGCAGTATTTT
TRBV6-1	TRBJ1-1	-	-	CASSLRRRETEAFF	TGTGCCAGCAGCTTACGCCGGAGGGAAACTGAAGCTTTCTTT
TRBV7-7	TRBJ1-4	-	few	CASSPGGTNEKLFF	TGTGCCAGCAGCCCCGGTGGGACTAATGAAAAACTGTTTTTT
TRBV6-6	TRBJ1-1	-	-	CASSTDTEAFF	TGTGCCAGCAGCACCGACACTGAAGCTTTCTTT
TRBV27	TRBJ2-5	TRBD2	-	CASSHTRGLAGGAKETQYF	TGTGCCAGCAGCCACACTCGAGGACTAGCGGGAGGGGCGAAAGAGACCCAGTACTTC
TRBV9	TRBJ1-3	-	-	CASSVGGTGNTIYF	TGTGCCAGCAGCGTAGGGGGAACTGGAAACACCATATATTTT
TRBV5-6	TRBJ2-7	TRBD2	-	CASSSTSGPGYEQYF	TGTGCCAGCAGCTCTACTAGCGGCCCAGGGTACGAGCAGTACTTC
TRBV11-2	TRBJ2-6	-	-	CASSYLTLSGANVLTF	TGTGCCAGCAGCTACCTAACACTATCTGGGGCCAACGTCCTGACTTTC
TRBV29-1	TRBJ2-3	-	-	CSDRTATDTQYF	TGCAGCGATAGGACAGCTACAGATACGCAGTATTTT
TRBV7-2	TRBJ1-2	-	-	CASSFEANYGYTF	TGTGCCAGCAGCTTTGAGGCTAACTATGGCTACACCTTC
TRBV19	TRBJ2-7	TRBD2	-	CASSPGLAGGTSYEQYF	TGTGCCAGTAGCCCGGGACTAGCGGGAGGAACCTCCTACGAGCAGTACTTC
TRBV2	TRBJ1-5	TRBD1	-	CASTGQDGGNQPQHF	TGTGCCAGCACCGGACAGGATGGGGGCAATCAGCCCCAGCATTTT
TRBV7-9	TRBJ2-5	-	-	CASSLGGSTETQYF	TGTGCCAGCAGCTTAGGGGGGTCTACCGAGACCCAGTACTTC
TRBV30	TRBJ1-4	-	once	CAWSRTAEKLFF	TGTGCCTGGAGTAGAACCGCCGAAAAACTGTTTTTT
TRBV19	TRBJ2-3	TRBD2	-	CASSRGLAGIEDTQYF	TGTGCCAGTAGTAGGGGACTAGCGGGAATCGAAGATACGCAGTATTTT
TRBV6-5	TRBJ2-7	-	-	CASSYSAAGTYEQYF	TGTGCCAGCAGTTACTCCGCGGCAGGGACCTACGAGCAGTACTTC
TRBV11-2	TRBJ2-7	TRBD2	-	CASSLLAGSNEQYF	TGTGCCAGCAGCTTACTAGCGGGAAGCAACGAGCAGTACTTC
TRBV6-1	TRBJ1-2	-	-	CASSEGVQGYTF	TGTGCCAGCAGTGAAGGGGTTCAGGGCTACACCTTC
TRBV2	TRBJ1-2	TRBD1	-	CASRQTGGENYGYTF	TGTGCCAGCAGGCAAACAGGGGGCGAGAACTATGGCTACACCTTC
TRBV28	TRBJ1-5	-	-	CASSFLGNQPQHF	TGTGCCAGCAGTTTTCTCGGTAATCAGCCCCAGCATTTT
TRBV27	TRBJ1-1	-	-	CASTLSTGSRAFF	TGTGCCAGCACCCTCTCGACGGGGAGTAGGGCTTTCTTT
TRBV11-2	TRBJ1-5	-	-	CASSLAGTDSGQPQHF	TGTGCCAGCAGCTTAGCGGGGACCGATTCTGGTCAGCCCCAGCATTTT
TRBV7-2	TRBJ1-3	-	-	CASSAAAGNTIYF	TGTGCCAGCAGCGCGGCGGCTGGAAACACCATATATTTT
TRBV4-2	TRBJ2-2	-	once	CASSQGLGVGELFF	TGTGCCAGCAGCCAAGGCCTAGGAGTCGGGGAGCTGTTTTTT
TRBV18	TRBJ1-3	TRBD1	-	CASSPGGQARTFSGNTIYF	TGTGCCAGCTCACCCGGGGGACAGGCTCGTACTTTCTCTGGAAACACCATATATTTT
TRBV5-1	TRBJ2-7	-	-	CASSLALGGGEQYF	TGCGCCAGCAGCTTGGCCCTGGGCGGTGGCGAGCAGTACTTC
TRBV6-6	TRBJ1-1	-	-	CASSRGGSDTEAFF	TGTGCCAGCAGCCGGGGGGGCTCCGACACTGAAGCTTTCTTT
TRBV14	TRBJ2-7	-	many	CASSPAGAPYEQYF	TGTGCCAGCAGCCCGGCAGGGGCCCCCTACGAGCAGTACTTC